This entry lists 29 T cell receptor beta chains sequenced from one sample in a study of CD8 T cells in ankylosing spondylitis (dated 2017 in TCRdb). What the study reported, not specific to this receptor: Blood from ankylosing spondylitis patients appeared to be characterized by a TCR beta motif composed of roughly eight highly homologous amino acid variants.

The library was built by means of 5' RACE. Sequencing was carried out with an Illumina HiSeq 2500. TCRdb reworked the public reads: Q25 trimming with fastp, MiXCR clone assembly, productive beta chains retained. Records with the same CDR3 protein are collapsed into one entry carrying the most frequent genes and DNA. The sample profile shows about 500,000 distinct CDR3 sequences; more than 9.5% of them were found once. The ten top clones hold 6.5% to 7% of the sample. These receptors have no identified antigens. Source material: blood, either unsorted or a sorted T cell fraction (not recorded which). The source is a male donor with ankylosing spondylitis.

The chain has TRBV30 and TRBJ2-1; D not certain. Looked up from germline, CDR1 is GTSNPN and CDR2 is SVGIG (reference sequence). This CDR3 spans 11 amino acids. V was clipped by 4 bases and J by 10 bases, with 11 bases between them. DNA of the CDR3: TGTGCCTGGAACAATCCCCGAGAGCAGTTCTTC. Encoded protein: CAWNNPREQFF.

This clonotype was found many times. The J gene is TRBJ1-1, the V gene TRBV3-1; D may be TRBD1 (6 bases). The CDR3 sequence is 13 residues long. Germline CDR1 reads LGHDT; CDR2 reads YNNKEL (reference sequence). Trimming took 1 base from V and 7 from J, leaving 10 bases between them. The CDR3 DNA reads TGTGCCAGCAGCCAAGTGGACAGCGTTGAAGCTTTCTTT. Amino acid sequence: CASSQVDSVEAFF.

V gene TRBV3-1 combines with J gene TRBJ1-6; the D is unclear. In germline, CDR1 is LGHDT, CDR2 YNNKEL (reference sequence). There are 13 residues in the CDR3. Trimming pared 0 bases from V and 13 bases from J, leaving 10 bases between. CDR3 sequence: CASSQEELRPLHF. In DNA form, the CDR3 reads TGTGCCAGCAGCCAAGAAGAACTACGTCCCCTCCACTTT. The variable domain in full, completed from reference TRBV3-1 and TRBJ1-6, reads DTAVSQTPKYLVTQMGNDKSIKCEQNLGHDTMYWYKQDSKKFLKIMFSYNNKELIINETVPNRFSPKSPDKAHLNLHINSLELGDSAVYFCASSQEELRPLHFGNGTRLTVT.

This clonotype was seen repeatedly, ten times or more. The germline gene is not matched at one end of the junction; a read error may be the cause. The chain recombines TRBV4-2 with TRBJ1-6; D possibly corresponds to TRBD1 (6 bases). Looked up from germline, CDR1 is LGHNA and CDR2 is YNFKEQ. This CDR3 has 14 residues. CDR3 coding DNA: TGTGCCAGCAGCCAAGAACAGGGAAATTCGCCCCTCCACTTT. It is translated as CASSQEQGNSPLHF.

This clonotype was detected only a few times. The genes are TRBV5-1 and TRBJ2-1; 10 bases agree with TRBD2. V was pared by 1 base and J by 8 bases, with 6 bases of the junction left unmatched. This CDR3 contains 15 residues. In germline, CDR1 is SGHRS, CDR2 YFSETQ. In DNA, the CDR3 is TGCGCCAGCAGCTTGCGCCTAGCGGGAGCGTATGAGCAGTTCTTC. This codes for CASSLRLAGAYEQFF.

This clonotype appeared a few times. CDR3 in amino acids: CASSQVERSPYEQYF. The CDR3 region has the DNA TGTGCCAGCAGCCAAGTTGAGCGGAGTCCCTACGAGCAGTACTTC. V gene TRBV3-1 combines with J gene TRBJ2-7; D is perhaps TRBD2 (5 bases). There are 15 residues in the CDR3. V was trimmed by 1 base and J by 2 bases, leaving 12 bases between them. In germline, CDR1 is LGHDT, CDR2 YNNKEL (reference sequence).

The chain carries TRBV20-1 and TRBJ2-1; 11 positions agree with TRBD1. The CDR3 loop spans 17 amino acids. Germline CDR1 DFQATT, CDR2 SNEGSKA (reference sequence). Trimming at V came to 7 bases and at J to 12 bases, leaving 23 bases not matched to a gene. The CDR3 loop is CSVSSFNGQGAGLGQFF. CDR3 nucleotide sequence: TGCAGTGTCTCCTCCTTTAACGGACAGGGGGCTGGGCTCGGGCAGTTCTTC.

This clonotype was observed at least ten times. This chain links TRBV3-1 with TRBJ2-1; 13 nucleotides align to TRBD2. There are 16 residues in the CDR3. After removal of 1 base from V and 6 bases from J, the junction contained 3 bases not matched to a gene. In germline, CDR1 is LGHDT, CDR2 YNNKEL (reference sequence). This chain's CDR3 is CASSQARLAGGNEQFF. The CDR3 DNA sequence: TGTGCCAGCAGCCAAGCCCGACTAGCGGGAGGCAATGAGCAGTTCTTC.

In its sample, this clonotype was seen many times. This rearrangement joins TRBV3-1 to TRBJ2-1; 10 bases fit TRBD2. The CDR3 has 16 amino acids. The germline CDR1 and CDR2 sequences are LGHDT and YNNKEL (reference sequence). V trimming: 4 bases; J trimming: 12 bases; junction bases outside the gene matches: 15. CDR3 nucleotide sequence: TGTGCCAGCAGCCTAAGGGGGTCTAGCGGGAGTGTTGCGCAGTTCTTC. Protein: CASSLRGSSGSVAQFF.

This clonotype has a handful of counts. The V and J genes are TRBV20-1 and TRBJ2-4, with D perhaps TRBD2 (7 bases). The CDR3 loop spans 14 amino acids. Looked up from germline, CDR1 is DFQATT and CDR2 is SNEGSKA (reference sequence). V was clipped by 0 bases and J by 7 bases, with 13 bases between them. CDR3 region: CSARETGRENIQYF. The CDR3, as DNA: TGCAGTGCTAGAGAAACAGGGAGGGAGAACATTCAGTACTTC.

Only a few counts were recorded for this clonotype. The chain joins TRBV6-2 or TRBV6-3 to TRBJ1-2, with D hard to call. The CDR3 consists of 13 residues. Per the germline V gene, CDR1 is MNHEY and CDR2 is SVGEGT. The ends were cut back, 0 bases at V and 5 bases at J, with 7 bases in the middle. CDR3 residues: CASSYSREYGYTF. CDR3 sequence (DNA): TGTGCCAGCAGTTACTCGAGGGAGTATGGCTACACCTTC.

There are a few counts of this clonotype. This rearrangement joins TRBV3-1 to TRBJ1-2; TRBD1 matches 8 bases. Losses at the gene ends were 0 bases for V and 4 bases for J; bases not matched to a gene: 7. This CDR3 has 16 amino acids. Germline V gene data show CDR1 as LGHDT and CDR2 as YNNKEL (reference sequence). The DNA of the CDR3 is TGTGCCAGCAGCCAAGATTTCGAACAGGGGGGCTATGGCTACACCTTC. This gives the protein CASSQDFEQGGYGYTF.

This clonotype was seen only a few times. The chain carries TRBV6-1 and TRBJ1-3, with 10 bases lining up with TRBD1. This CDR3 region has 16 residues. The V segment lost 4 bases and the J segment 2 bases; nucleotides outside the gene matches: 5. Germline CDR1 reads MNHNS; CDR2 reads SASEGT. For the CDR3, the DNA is TGTGCCAGCAGTGGGGGACAGGGGTTCCCTGGAAACACCATATATTTT. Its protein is CASSGGQGFPGNTIYF.

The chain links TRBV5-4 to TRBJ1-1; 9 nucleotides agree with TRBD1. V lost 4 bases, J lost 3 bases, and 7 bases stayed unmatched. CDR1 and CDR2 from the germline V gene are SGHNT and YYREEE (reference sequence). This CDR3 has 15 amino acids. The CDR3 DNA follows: TGTGCCAGCAGCCCCCGACAGGGGGTCGACACTGAAGCTTTCTTT. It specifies CASSPRQGVDTEAFF.

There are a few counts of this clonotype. The CDR3 loop is CASSFRRDQPQHF. The CDR3 bases are TGTGCCAGCAGCTTCCGACGGGATCAGCCCCAGCATTTT. The chain links TRBV7-2 to TRBJ1-5; unclear D gene. The V end lost 3 bases, the J end lost 5 bases, and 8 bases lay between the germline ends. The CDR3 is 13 amino acids. Germline CDR1 is SGHTA and CDR2 is FQGNSA.

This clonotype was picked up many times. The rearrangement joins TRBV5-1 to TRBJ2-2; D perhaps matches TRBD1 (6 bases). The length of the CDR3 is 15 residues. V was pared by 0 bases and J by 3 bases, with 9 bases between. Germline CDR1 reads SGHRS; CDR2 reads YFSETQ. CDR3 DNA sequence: TGCGCCAGCAGCTTGGTGGACAGAGACACCGGGGAGCTGTTTTTT. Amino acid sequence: CASSLVDRDTGELFF.

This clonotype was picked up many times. The CDR3 coding sequence is TGTGCCAGCAGGGCAGCCGGGGTCTACGAGCAGTACTTC. Its protein product is CASRAAGVYEQYF. The chain has TRBV6-1 and TRBJ2-7, with a possible D match to TRBD2 (5 bases). Germline CDR1 and CDR2: MNHNS and SASEGT. CDR3 length: 13 residues. Trimming took 6 bases from V and 3 from J, leaving 12 bases between them.

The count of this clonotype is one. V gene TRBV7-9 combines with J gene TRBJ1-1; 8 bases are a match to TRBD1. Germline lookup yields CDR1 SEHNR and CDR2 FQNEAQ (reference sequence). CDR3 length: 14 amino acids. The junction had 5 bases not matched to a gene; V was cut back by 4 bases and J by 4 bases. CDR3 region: CASSSGGHSTEAFF. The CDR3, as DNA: TGTGCCAGCAGCTCAGGGGGCCACAGCACTGAAGCTTTCTTT.

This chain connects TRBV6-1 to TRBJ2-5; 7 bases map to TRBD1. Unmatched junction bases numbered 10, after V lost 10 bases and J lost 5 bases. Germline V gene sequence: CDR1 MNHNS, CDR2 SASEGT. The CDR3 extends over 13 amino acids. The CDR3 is CATGQDPVETQYF. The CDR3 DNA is TGTGCCACCGGACAGGACCCTGTGGAGACCCAGTACTTC.

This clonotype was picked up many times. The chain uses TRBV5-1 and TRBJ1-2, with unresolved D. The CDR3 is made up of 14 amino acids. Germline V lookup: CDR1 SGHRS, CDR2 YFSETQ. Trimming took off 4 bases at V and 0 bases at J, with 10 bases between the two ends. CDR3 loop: CASSHGPPNYGYTF. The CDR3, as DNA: TGCGCCAGCAGCCACGGGCCACCTAACTATGGCTACACCTTC.

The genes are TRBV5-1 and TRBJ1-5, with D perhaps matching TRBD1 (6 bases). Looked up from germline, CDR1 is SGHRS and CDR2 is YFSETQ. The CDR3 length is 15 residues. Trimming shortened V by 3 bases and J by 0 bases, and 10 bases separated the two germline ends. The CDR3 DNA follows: TGCGCCAGCAGCTCTACAGGGAATAGCAATCAGCCCCAGCATTTT. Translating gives CASSSTGNSNQPQHF.

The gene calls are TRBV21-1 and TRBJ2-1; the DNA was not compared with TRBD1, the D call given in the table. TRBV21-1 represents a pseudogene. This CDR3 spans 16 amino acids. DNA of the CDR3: TGTGCCAGGGGACCTAAACAGGGGGCAAAGTGGGGTGAGCAGTTCTTC. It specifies CARGPKQGAKWGEQFF.

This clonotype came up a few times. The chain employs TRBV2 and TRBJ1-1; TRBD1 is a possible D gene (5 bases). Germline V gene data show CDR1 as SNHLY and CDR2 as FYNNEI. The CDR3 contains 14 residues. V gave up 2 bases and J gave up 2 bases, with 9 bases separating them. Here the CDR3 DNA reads TGTGCCAGCAGTGAACACAGGTCTAACACTGAAGCTTTCTTT. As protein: CASSEHRSNTEAFF.

The chain's CDR3 is CASSKLAGEGETQYF. CDR3 DNA: TGTGCCAGCAGCAAACTAGCGGGAGAGGGGGAGACCCAGTACTTC. The chain couples TRBV7-8 to TRBJ2-5; 11 nucleotides match TRBD2. Trimming took 5 bases from V and 5 from J; bases not matched to a gene: 7. Germline CDR1 is SGHVS and CDR2 is FQNEAQ. There are 15 residues in the CDR3.

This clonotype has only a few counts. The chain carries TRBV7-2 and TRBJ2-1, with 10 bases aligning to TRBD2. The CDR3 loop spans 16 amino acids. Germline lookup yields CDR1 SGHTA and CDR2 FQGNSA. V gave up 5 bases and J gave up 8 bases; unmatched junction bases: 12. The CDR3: CASSRPPSGSAYEQFF. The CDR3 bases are TGTGCCAGCAGCCGACCACCTAGCGGGAGTGCTTATGAGCAGTTCTTC.

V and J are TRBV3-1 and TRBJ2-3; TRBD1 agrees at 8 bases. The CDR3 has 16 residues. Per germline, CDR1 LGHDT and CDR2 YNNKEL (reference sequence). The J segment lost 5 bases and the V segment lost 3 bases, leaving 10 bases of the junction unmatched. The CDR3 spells CASSHLQGALGDTQYF. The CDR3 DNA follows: TGTGCCAGCAGCCACCTGCAGGGGGCTTTAGGAGATACGCAGTATTTT.

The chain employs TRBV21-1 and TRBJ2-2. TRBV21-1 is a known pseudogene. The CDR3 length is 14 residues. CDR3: CASSYIWGRGELFF. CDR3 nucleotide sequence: TGTGCCAGCAGCTACATATGGGGTAGAGGGGAGCTGTTTTTT.

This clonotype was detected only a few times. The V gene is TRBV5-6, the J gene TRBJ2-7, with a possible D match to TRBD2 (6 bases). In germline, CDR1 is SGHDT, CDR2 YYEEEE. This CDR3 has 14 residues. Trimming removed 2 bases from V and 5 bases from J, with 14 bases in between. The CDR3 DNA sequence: TGTGCCAGCAGCTTTGGCCCCGGAGGGGACGAGCAGTACGTC. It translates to CASSFGPGGDEQYV.

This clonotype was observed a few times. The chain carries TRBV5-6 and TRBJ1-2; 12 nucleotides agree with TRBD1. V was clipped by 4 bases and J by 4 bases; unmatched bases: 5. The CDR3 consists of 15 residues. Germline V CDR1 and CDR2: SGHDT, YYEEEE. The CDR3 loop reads CASSPGTGGTYGYTF. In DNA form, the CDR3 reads TGTGCCAGCAGCCCCGGGACAGGGGGCACCTATGGCTACACCTTC.